One and the same sample provided the 2 T cell receptor beta chains below, sequenced in a study of T cells in tumors after PD-1 blockade (dated by TCRdb to between 2018 and 2021). Library preparation was by the immunoSEQ multiplex PCR assay. TCRdb re-hosts the immuneACCESS table, in-frame sequences only. Its copies lack some clones; in the studies checked, an unresolved V gene accounts for under half of them, and the cause for the rest is not known. The table for this sample lists about 20,000 clones; around four fifths of them were counted only once. About 27% of the sample comes from the top ten. Reading the label with the study, this specimen's time point is: before anti-PD-1 therapy. Specimen: PBMCs, collected before anti-PD-1 treatment. The receptors stem from a human donor with basal cell carcinoma.

This clone is a singleton in its sample. CDR3 amino acids: CASSQATGLTYNEQFF. The CDR3 coding sequence is TGTGCCAGCAGCCAAGCGACGGGACTAACTTACAATGAGCAGTTCTTC. V usage is TRBV4-2 and J usage is TRBJ2-1, with 7 nucleotides matching TRBD2. The CDR3 contains 16 residues. CDR1 and CDR2 from the germline V gene are LGHNA and YNFKEQ. V shed 1 base, J shed 4 bases, and the junction held 7 bases outside the gene matches.

In its sample, this clone was seen once. This chain uses TRBV18 with TRBJ2-7, with D possibly being TRBD1 (6 bases). CDR3 size: 15 residues. The germline gives CDR1 KGHSH, CDR2 LQKENI. V lost 2 bases, J lost 5 bases, and 16 bases lay in between. As DNA, the CDR3 is TGTGCCAGCTCACCAACCCAGGGGAAGAGAGACGAGCAGTACTTC. Its protein product is CASSPTQGKRDEQYF.